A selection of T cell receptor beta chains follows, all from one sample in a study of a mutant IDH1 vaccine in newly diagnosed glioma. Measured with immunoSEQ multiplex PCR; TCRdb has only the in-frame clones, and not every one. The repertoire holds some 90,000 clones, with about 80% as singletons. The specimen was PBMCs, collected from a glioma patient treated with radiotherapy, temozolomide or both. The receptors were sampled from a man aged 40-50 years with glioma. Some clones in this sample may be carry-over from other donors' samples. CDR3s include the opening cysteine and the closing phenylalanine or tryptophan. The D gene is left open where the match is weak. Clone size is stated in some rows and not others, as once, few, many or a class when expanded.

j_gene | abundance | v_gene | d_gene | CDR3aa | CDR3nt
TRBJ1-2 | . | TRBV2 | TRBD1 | CASKGDRGNYGYTF | TGTGCCAGCAAAGGAGACAGGGGAAACTATGGCTACACCTTC
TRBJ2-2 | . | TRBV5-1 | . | CASSFGVSTGELFF | TGCGCCAGCAGCTTTGGGGTATCCACCGGGGAGCTGTTTTTT
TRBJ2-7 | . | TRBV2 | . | CASRGNYEQYF | TGTGCCAGCCGGGGCAACTACGAGCAGTACTTC
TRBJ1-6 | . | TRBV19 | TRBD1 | CASSTRQGAYNSPLHF | TGTGCCAGTAGTACCCGACAGGGGGCCTATAATTCACCCCTCCACTTT
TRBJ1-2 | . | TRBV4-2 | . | CASSQADNYGYTF | TGTGCCAGCAGCCAAGCAGATAACTATGGCTACACCTTC
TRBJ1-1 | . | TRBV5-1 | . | CASSSEMNTAEAFF | TGCGCCAGCAGTTCAGAGATGAACACCGCTGAAGCTTTCTTT
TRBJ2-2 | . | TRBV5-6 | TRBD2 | CASSLELAGANGELFF | TGTGCCAGCAGCTTGGAACTAGCGGGGGCTAACGGGGAGCTGTTTTTT
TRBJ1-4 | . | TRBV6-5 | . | CASSPRGFEEKLFF | TGTGCCAGCAGTCCCCGAGGGTTTGAGGAAAAACTGTTTTTT
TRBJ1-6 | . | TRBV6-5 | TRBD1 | CASSYSRQGDSPLHF | TGTGCCAGCAGTTATTCCCGACAGGGGGATTCACCCCTCCACTTT
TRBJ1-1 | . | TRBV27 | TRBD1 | CASSSPYRGRENTEAFF | TGTGCCAGCAGTTCCCCATACAGGGGGAGAGAGAACACTGAAGCTTTCTTT
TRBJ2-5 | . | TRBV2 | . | CASSVHNIGETQYF | TGTGCCAGCAGTGTCCACAATATCGGGGAGACCCAGTACTTC
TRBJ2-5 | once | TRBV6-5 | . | CASSYGPRQETQYF | TGTGCCAGCAGTTACGGGCCTAGACAAGAGACCCAGTACTTC
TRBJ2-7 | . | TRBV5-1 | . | CASSSDRYYEQYF | TGCGCCAGCAGTTCGGACAGATACTACGAGCAGTACTTC
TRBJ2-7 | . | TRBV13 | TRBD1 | CASSLAGTEYPYEQYF | TGTGCCAGCAGCTTGGCCGGGACAGAGTATCCCTACGAGCAGTACTTC
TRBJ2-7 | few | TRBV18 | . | CASSPNGRQGHSYEQYF | TGTGCCAGCTCACCAAATGGGCGGCAGGGGCACTCCTACGAGCAGTACTTC
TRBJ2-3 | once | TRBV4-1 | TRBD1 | CASSQVRTGASTDTQYF | TGCGCCAGCAGCCAAGTTCGGACAGGGGCTAGCACAGATACGCAGTATTTT
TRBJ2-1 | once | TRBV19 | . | CASSSTADSYNEQFF | TGTGCCAGTAGTAGTACGGCTGACTCCTACAATGAGCAGTTCTTC
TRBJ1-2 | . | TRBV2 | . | CASRWQPSNYGYTF | TGTGCCAGCCGCTGGCAACCATCGAACTATGGCTACACCTTC
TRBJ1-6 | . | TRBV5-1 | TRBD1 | CASSLASAQGTRPLHF | TGCGCCAGCAGCTTGGCGTCTGCACAGGGGACCCGACCCCTCCACTTT
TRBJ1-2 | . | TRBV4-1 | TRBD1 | CASSQERSTVPRGNYGYTF | TGCGCCAGCAGCCAAGAACGAAGCACGGTCCCCAGGGGGAACTATGGCTACACCTTC
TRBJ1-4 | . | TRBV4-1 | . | CASSQPGEGREKLFF | TGCGCCAGCAGCCAACCGGGGGAGGGGAGGGAAAAACTGTTTTTT
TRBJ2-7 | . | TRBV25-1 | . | CASSENSGQYF | TGTGCCAGCAGTGAAAACAGCGGGCAGTACTTC
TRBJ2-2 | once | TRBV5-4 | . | CASSPAAGKTGELFF | TGTGCCAGCAGCCCCGCGGCAGGGAAAACCGGGGAGCTGTTTTTT
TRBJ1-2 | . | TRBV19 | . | CASISRSDYGYTF | TGTGCCAGTATATCCAGGTCCGACTATGGCTACACCTTC
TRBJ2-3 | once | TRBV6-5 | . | CASKDGGGTDTQYF | TGTGCCAGCAAGGATGGAGGGGGCACAGATACGCAGTATTTT
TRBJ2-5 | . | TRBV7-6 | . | CASSLALETQYF | TGTGCCAGCAGCTTAGCGCTGGAGACCCAGTACTTC
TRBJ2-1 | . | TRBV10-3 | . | CAISGTELNEQFF | TGTGCCATCAGTGGGACAGAGCTCAATGAGCAGTTCTTC
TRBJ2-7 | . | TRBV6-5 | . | CASSRTGLSYEQYF | TGTGCCAGCAGTCGGACAGGACTATCCTACGAGCAGTACTTC
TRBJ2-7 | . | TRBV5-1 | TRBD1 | CASSPQTGSYQEQYF | TGCGCCAGCAGCCCACAGACAGGGTCCTATCAGGAGCAGTACTTC
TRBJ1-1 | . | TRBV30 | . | CAWSGRGGWAEAFF | TGTGCCTGGAGTGGCCGCGGAGGGTGGGCTGAAGCTTTCTTT
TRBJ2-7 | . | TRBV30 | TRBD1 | CAWGDRGYEQYF | TGTGCCTGGGGGGACAGGGGCTACGAGCAGTACTTC
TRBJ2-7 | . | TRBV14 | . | CASSRGQIYEQYF | TGTGCCAGCAGCCGAGGACAGATCTACGAGCAGTACTTC
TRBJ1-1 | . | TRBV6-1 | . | CASSETLNTEAFF | TGTGCCAGCAGTGAAACGTTGAACACTGAAGCTTTCTTT
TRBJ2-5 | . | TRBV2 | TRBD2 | CASLTSGGAAETQYF | TGTGCCAGCCTTACTAGCGGGGGGGCCGCAGAGACCCAGTACTTC
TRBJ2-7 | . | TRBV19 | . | CASSLKRTGEYEQYF | TGTGCCAGTAGTCTAAAACGCACAGGAGAGTACGAGCAGTACTTC
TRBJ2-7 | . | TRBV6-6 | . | CASSRRGGGKTYEQYF | TGTGCCAGCAGTCGGAGGGGTGGGGGGAAGACCTACGAGCAGTACTTC
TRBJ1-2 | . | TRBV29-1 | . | CSVESTRAVGYTF | TGCAGCGTTGAAAGTACCCGTGCGGTTGGCTACACCTTC
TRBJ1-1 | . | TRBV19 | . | CASSPGWGNTEAFF | TGTGCCAGTAGTCCAGGGTGGGGAAACACTGAAGCTTTCTTT
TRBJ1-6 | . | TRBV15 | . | CATSRDRANSPLHF | TGTGCCACCAGCAGGGACAGAGCTAATTCACCCCTCCACTTT
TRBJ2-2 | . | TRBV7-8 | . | CASSLSQYTGELFF | TGTGCCAGCAGCTTATCCCAATACACCGGGGAGCTGTTTTTT
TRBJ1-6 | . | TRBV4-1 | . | CASSQDITPGALHF | TGCGCCAGCAGCCAAGATATAACCCCTGGGGCCCTCCACTTT
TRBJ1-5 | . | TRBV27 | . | CASSLGQLQPQHF | TGTGCCAGCAGTCTCGGACAGTTGCAGCCCCAGCATTTT
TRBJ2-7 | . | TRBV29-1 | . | CSGASAYEQYF | TGCAGCGGGGCATCGGCCTACGAGCAGTACTTC
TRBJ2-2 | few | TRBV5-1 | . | CASSLRNTGELFF | TGCGCCAGCAGCTTAAGAAACACCGGGGAGCTGTTTTTT
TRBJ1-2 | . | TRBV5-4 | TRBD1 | CASSRDRVDYTF | TGTGCCAGCAGTCGCGACAGGGTTGACTACACCTTC
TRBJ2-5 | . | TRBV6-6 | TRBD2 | CASRRGLVGQETQYF | TGTGCCAGCAGGCGCGGACTAGTTGGGCAAGAGACCCAGTACTTC
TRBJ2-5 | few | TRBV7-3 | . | CASSLGRGSARGETQYF | TGTGCCAGCAGCTTAGGCCGTGGTTCTGCCCGGGGAGAGACCCAGTACTTC
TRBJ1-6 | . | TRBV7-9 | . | CASSPGSGDYSPLHF | TGTGCCAGCAGCCCTGGGTCCGGGGACTATTCACCCCTCCACTTT
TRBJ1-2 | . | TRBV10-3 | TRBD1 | CAIRDRGKQNGYTF | TGTGCCATCCGGGACAGGGGAAAGCAGAATGGCTACACCTTC
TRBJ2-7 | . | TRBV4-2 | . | CASSQDGKVQYF | TGTGCCAGCAGCCAAGACGGGAAAGTGCAGTACTTC
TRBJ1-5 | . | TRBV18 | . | CASSRGRDQPQHF | TGTGCCAGCTCACGGGGGCGGGATCAGCCCCAGCATTTT
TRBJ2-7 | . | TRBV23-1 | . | CASSHSRVDYF | TGCGCCAGCAGTCATTCCCGGGTCGATTACTTC
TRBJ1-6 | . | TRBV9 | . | CASASGSYNSPLHF | TGTGCCAGTGCCTCAGGGTCGTATAATTCACCCCTCCACTTT